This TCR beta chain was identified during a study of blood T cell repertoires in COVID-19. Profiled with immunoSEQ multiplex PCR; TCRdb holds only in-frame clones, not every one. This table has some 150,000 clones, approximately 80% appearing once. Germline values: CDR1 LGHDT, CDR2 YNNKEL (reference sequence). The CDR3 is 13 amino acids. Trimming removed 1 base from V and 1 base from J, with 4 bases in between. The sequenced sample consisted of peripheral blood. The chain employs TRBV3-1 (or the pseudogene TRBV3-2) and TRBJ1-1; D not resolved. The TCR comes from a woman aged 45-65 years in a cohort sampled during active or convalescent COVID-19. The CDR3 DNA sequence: TGTGCCAGCAGCCAAGTTCAGAACACTGAAGCTTTCTTT. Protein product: CASSQVQNTEAFF.